The source of this TCR beta chain is a study of T cells in tumors after PD-1 blockade. Study as a whole: Either cemiplimab 350 mg every 2 weeks or pembrolizumab 200 mg every 3 weeks was given. Daily vismodegib 150 mg continued in a subset of anti-PD-1-treated patients. Peripheral blood samples averaged approximately 33,000 unique clonotypes and 100,000 to 130,000 templates.

Germline loops: CDR1 SGHVS, CDR2 FNYEAQ. The CDR3 sequence is 14 residues long. V gave up 7 bases and J gave up 1 base, with 13 bases separating them. Genomic DNA template from tumor biopsies or peripheral blood, roughly 600 ng to 6,500 ng input. The protocol was immunoSEQ multiplex PCR, while the TCRdb copy is restricted to in-frame clones and leaves out a portion. The table shows approximately 45,000 clones, with roughly 80% occurring only once. This clone was found a few times. Material: PBMCs, obtained before anti-PD-1 therapy. The chain uses TRBV7-6 and TRBJ1-1; D is uncertain. The sequence came from a human donor with advanced basal cell or squamous cell carcinoma (not recorded which). As DNA, the CDR3 is TGTGCCAGCACCCGATGGTCCGGGAACACTGAAGCTTTCTTT. It is translated as CASTRWSGNTEAFF.